Below, 12 T cell receptor beta chains from the same sample are listed, as sequenced in a study of blood T cell repertoires in COVID-19. Clones were read by immunoSEQ multiplex PCR, and TCRdb kept only the in-frame ones, dropping some. The sample holds under 60,000 clones; over 80% are singletons and the top ten take roughly 13%. Sequenced material: peripheral blood. All receptors come from a human donor with active COVID-19. The donor label of this sample is uncertain.

This clone was picked up one time. The chain joins TRBV27 to TRBJ1-1; the D is unclear. The CDR3 consists of 13 residues. Germline assignment: CDR1 MNHEY and CDR2 SMNVEV (reference sequence). Trimming took off 8 bases at V and 1 base at J, with 11 bases between the two ends. CDR3 DNA: TGTGCCAGCCTGAAGAGGTGGAACACTGAAGCTTTCTTT. Protein product: CASLKRWNTEAFF.

This clone has just a few counts. V usage is TRBV3-1 (or the pseudogene TRBV3-2) and J usage is TRBJ1-1, with D possibly matching TRBD1 (6 bases). There are 13 residues in the CDR3. Germline CDR1 is LGHDT and CDR2 is YNNKEL (reference sequence). The V end was cut by 9 bases, the J end by 1 base, with 12 bases between. CDR3 DNA: TGTGCCAGTGGCGGACAGACGAACACTGAAGCTTTCTTT. This codes for CASGGQTNTEAFF.

The chain is built from TRBV28 and TRBJ1-1; 10 bases agree with TRBD1. Trimming removed 8 bases from V and 5 bases from J; junction bases left unmatched: 5. CDR3 size: 13 residues. CDR1 is MDHEN and CDR2 is SYDVKM in the germline V gene. The CDR3 loop is CASQGTGVTEAFF. The CDR3 bases are TGTGCCAGCCAAGGGACAGGGGTGACTGAAGCTTTCTTT.

The chain carries TRBV12-3 or TRBV12-4 and TRBJ2-1, with a weak D call TRBD2 (6 bases). V was clipped by 3 bases and J by 7 bases, with 7 bases between them. This CDR3 has 12 amino acids. This CDR3 reads CASSLGGNEQFF. CDR3 nucleotides: TGTGCCAGCAGTTTGGGGGGAAATGAGCAGTTCTTC.

V and J are TRBV14 and TRBJ2-6, with D possibly being TRBD2 (5 bases). CDR1 and CDR2 (germline): SGHDN, FVKESK. V gave up 1 base and J gave up 2 bases, with 9 bases separating them. The CDR3 covers 16 residues. This CDR3 is CASSQGYGTGANVLTF. The CDR3 nucleotides are TGTGCCAGCAGCCAAGGGTACGGGACTGGGGCCAACGTCCTGACTTTC.

The J gene is TRBJ2-7, the V gene TRBV2, with D unclear. This CDR3 is 18 amino acids long. The germline V and J ends were trimmed by 1 base and 5 bases, with 24 bases remaining between them. CDR1 is SNHLY and CDR2 is FYNNEI in the germline V gene. The CDR3 here is CASSEGRVFSDSRDEQYF. The CDR3 coding sequence is TGTGCCAGCAGTGAAGGGCGAGTTTTCTCGGATTCTCGGGACGAGCAGTACTTC. The full variable domain, completed using reference TRBV2 and TRBJ2-7, is EPEVTQTPSHQVTQMGQEVILRCVPISNHLYFYWYRQILGQKVEFLVSFYNNEISEKSEIFDDQFSVERPDGSNFTLKIRSTKLEDSAMYFCASSEGRVFSDSRDEQYFGPGTRLTVT.

The chain joins TRBV11-3 to TRBJ1-6; D perhaps matches TRBD1 (5 bases). The CDR3 totals 15 residues. Deletions cut 4 bases from V and 6 bases from J, with 13 bases between. The V gene's germline CDR1 is SGHNT and CDR2 YENEEA. The chain's CDR3 is CASSSHAGGNSPLHF. In DNA, the CDR3 is TGTGCCAGCAGCTCCCACGCGGGGGGTAATTCACCCCTCCACTTT.

The chain recombines TRBV7-9 with TRBJ1-6; D is perhaps TRBD1 (6 bases). The germline V gene encodes CDR1 SEHNR and CDR2 FQNEAQ (reference sequence). This CDR3 has 14 residues. The V end lost 4 bases, the J end lost 3 bases, and 7 bases lay between the germline ends. As DNA, the CDR3 is TGTGCCAGCAGCTCGGACAGCTATAATTCACCCCTCCACTTT. Its protein product is CASSSDSYNSPLHF.

V and J are TRBV4-3 and TRBJ2-3; possible D gene TRBD2, 6 bases. The germline V gene has CDR1 LGHNA and CDR2 YSLEER. Trimming removed 1 base at V and 0 bases at J, with 11 bases between. The length of the CDR3 is 16 residues. The chain's CDR3 is CASSQGQSGSTDTQYF. In DNA, the CDR3 is TGCGCCAGCAGCCAAGGGCAGAGCGGGAGCACAGATACGCAGTATTTT.

The gene calls are TRBV27 and TRBJ1-2; a possible D gene is TRBD1 (6 bases). The CDR3 covers 13 residues. Germline V CDR1 and CDR2: MNHEY, SMNVEV (reference sequence). V was shortened by 2 bases and J by 2 bases, with 6 bases between the two germline ends. CDR3 loop: CASSLTGNYGYTF. For the CDR3, the DNA is TGTGCCAGCAGTTTAACAGGGAACTATGGCTACACCTTC.

The chain employs TRBV10-3 and TRBJ1-5; D might be TRBD1 (5 bases). V was cut by 3 bases and J by 4 bases, with 13 bases left in between. CDR3 length: 15 residues. The germline gives CDR1 ENHRY, CDR2 SYGVKD. CDR3 amino acids: CAISEGAAMNQPQHF. DNA for the CDR3: TGTGCCATCAGTGAAGGGGCAGCGATGAATCAGCCCCAGCATTTT.

The V call is TRBV4-1, the J call TRBJ2-1; 11 bases are a match to TRBD2. V shed 3 bases and J 4 bases; nucleotides not matched to a gene: 5. The CDR3 is 16 residues long. Germline CDR1 reads MGHRA; CDR2 reads YSYEKL. The CDR3 region has the DNA TGCGCCAGCAGCCATGATACTAGCGGGAGTTACAATGAGCAGTTCTTC. This sequence encodes CASSHDTSGSYNEQFF.